This T cell receptor (beta chain) comes out of a study of control samples from healthy donors and cancer patients. The CDR3 sequence is 15 residues long. V lost 5 bases and J lost 0, with 11 bases in between. Germline V gives CDR1 LGHDT, CDR2 YNNKEL (reference sequence). Some clones are missing from TCRdb's copy, which holds only in-frame ones; the method was immunoSEQ multiplex PCR. This table holds around 75,000 clones, around 92% found once. The chain links TRBV3-1 (or the pseudogene TRBV3-2) to TRBJ2-1; D is undetermined. Sequences were obtained from blood. The TCR comes from a woman aged 60 to 75 in good health. CDR3 protein: CASSALSSSYNEQFF. The CDR3 DNA is TGTGCCAGCAGCGCACTATCAAGCTCCTACAATGAGCAGTTCTTC.